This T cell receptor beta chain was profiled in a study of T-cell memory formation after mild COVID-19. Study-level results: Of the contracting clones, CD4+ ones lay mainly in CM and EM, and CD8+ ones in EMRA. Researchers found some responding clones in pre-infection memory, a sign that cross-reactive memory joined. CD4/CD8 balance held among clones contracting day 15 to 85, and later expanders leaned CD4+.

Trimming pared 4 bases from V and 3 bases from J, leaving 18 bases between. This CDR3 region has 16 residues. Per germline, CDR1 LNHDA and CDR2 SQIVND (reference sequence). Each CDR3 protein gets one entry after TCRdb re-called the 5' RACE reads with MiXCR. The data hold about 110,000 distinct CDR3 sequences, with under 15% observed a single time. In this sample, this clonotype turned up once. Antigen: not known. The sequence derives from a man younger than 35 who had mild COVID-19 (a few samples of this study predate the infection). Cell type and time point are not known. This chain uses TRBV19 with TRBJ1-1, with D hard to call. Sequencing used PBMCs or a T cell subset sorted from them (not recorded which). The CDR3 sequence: CASSTLDSGSDTEAFF. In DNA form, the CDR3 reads TGTGCCAGTAGTACCTTAGATAGTGGGTCGGACACTGAAGCTTTCTTT.